The 6 T cell receptor beta chains given below trace back to one sample, sequenced in a study of blood T cell repertoires in COVID-19. Profiled with immunoSEQ multiplex PCR; TCRdb holds only in-frame clones, not every one. The sample holds some 120,000 clones; about 86% are singletons and the top ten take less than 2.5%. The sample comprised peripheral blood. These receptors all stem from a woman in her forties or fifties with acute or convalescent COVID-19.

The V and J genes are TRBV5-6 and TRBJ2-5; 9 nucleotides agree with TRBD1. The CDR3 sequence is 16 residues long. The V gene end was trimmed by 0 bases and the J gene end by 5 bases; junction bases not matched to a gene: 8. Germline CDR1 and CDR2: SGHDT and YYEEEE. The CDR3 nucleotides read TGTGCCAGCAGCTTGGTTTGGACAGGGGTTTGGGAGACCCAGTACTTC. It translates to CASSLVWTGVWETQYF. The whole variable domain, remainder taken from reference TRBV5-6 and TRBJ2-5, is DAGVTQSPTHLIKTRGQQVTLRCSPKSGHDTVSWYQQALGQGPQFIFQYYEEEERQRGNFPDRFSGHQFPNYSSELNVNALLLGDSALYLCASSLVWTGVWETQYFGPGTRLLVL.

The chain employs TRBV20-1 and TRBJ2-1, with 7 bases identical to TRBD2. Germline CDR1 reads DFQATT; CDR2 reads SNEGSKA (reference sequence). The CDR3 sequence is 11 residues long. V trimming: 7 bases; J trimming: 9 bases; junction bases outside the gene matches: 6. Here the CDR3 reads CSDPSGGEQFF. In nucleotides, the CDR3 is TGCAGTGACCCATCGGGGGGTGAGCAGTTCTTC.

In this sample, this clone turned up once. CDR3 region: CASSLGQDPLSYEQYF. The CDR3 DNA follows: TGTGCCAGCAGCTTAGGACAGGACCCCCTCTCCTACGAGCAGTACTTC. This chain uses TRBV11-1 with TRBJ2-7; perhaps TRBD1 as D (6 bases). V lost 1 base, J lost 0 bases, and 13 bases lay in between. The CDR3 loop spans 16 amino acids. The germline V gene has CDR1 SGHAT and CDR2 FQDESV (reference sequence).

The chain employs TRBV7-2 and TRBJ2-3, with D maybe TRBD1 (7 bases). The germline V gene has CDR1 SGHTA and CDR2 FQGNSA. The V and J ends lost 5 bases and 1 base respectively, with 10 bases between them. The CDR3 spans 14 residues. CDR3 in DNA: TGTGCCAGCAGCCAGGGGGGCGGCACAGATACGCAGTATTTT. Amino acids: CASSQGGGTDTQYF.

The chain is built from TRBV6-5 and TRBJ1-1; D remains unclear. Germline-derived CDR1 and CDR2 are MNHEY and SVGAGI. CDR3 size: 14 residues. With 7 bases removed from V and 1 base from J, the gap between germline ends came to 13 bases. This CDR3 is CASTRGGGNTEAFF. The CDR3 nucleotides read TGTGCCAGCACCCGGGGAGGCGGGAACACTGAAGCTTTCTTT.

With regard to this clone: The same CDR3 arises from other DNA sequences in this sample as well. The CDR3: CASSIRGQGTEAFF. The CDR3 region has the DNA TGTGCCAGTAGTATCAGGGGGCAGGGGACTGAAGCTTTCTTT. This chain joins TRBV19 and TRBJ1-1; 8 bases are shared with TRBD1. V trimming: 3 bases; J trimming: 5 bases; junction bases outside the gene matches: 5. CDR1 and CDR2 from the germline V gene are LNHDA and SQIVND (reference sequence). The CDR3 sequence is 14 residues long.